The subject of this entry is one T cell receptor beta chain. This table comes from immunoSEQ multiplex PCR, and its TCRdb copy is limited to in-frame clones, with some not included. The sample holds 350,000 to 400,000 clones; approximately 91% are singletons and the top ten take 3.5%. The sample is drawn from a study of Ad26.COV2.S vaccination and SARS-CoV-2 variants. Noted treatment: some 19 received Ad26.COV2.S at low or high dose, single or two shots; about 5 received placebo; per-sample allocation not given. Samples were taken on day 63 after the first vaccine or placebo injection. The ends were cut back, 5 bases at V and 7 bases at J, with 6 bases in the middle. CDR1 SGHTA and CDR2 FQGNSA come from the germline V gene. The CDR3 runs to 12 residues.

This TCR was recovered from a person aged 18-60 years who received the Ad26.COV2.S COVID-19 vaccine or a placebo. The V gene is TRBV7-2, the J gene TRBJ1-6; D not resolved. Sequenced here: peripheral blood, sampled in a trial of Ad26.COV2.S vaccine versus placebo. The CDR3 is CASSTINSPLHF. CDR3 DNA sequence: TGTGCCAGCAGCACAATAAATTCACCCCTCCACTTT.